Presented here are 15 T cell receptor beta chains from one specimen sequenced in a study of control samples from healthy donors and cancer patients. Assay used: immunoSEQ multiplex PCR; TCRdb lists only in-frame clones, some missing. The sample lists fewer than 200,000 clones, just under 95% seen once, with roughly 3.9% in the top ten. Sequenced input: blood. These TCRs come from a woman aged 60 to 75 in good health.

The J gene is TRBJ2-3, the V gene TRBV27; D may be TRBD2 (6 bases). CDR3 length: 11 residues. Germline CDR1 MNHEY, CDR2 SMNVEV (reference sequence). V shed 6 bases and J shed 11 bases, with 12 bases lying between them. CDR3 in DNA: TGTGCCAGCAGGTCCCTGGGGGGGCAGTATTTT. As protein: CASRSLGGQYF.

The rearrangement joins TRBV27 to TRBJ1-2, with 8 bases aligning to TRBD1. Germline trimming cut 5 bases from V and 0 bases from J; bases unmatched to any gene: 8. This CDR3 comprises 16 residues. Germline V gene data show CDR1 as MNHEY and CDR2 as SMNVEV (reference sequence). The CDR3 sequence is CASSREYRGANYGYTF. DNA for the CDR3: TGTGCCAGCAGTCGAGAATACAGGGGGGCTAACTATGGCTACACCTTC.

The rearrangement joins TRBV19 to TRBJ2-5; D gene ambiguous. The CDR3 is made up of 17 amino acids. The V and J ends lost 7 bases and 1 base respectively, with 22 bases between them. CDR1 LNHDA and CDR2 SQIVND come from the germline V gene (reference sequence). CDR3 residues: CASTPDTGTAVQETQYF. CDR3 bases: TGTGCCAGTACCCCCGATACGGGTACCGCCGTCCAAGAGACCCAGTACTTC. Based on the CDR3 plus reference TRBV19 and TRBJ2-5, the full variable domain is DGGITQSPKYLFRKEGQNVTLSCEQNLNHDAMYWYRQDPGQGLRLIYYSQIVNDFQKGDIAEGYSVSREKKESFPLTVTSAQKNPTAFYLCASTPDTGTAVQETQYFGPGTRLLVL.

The rearrangement joins TRBV5-8 to TRBJ2-2; the D gene is possibly TRBD2 (6 bases). Germline V lookup: CDR1 SGHTS, CDR2 YDEGEE. The CDR3 totals 14 residues. V shed 6 bases and J shed 2 bases, with 11 bases lying between them. CDR3: CASNWDSNTGELFF. CDR3 nucleotides: TGTGCCAGCAACTGGGACTCCAACACCGGGGAGCTGTTTTTT. Combining the CDR3 with reference TRBV5-8 and TRBJ2-2 gives the whole variable domain EAGVTQSPTHLIKTRGQQATLRCSPISGHTSVYWYQQALGLGLQFLLWYDEGEERNRGNFPPRFSGRQFPNYSSELNVNALELEDSALYLCASNWDSNTGELFFGEGSRLTVL.

This chain connects TRBV25-1 to TRBJ1-1; D is unresolved. Germline V gene sequence: CDR1 MGHDK, CDR2 SYGVNS. The CDR3 has 12 amino acids. The V and J ends lost 3 bases and 0 bases respectively, with 2 bases between them. For the CDR3, the DNA is TGTGCCAGCAGTGACATGAACACTGAAGCTTTCTTT. The encoded protein is CASSDMNTEAFF.

This chain joins TRBV12-3 or TRBV12-4 and TRBJ1-2, with no clear D. V was shortened by 1 base and J by 5 bases, with 8 bases between the two germline ends. This CDR3 has 13 residues. This CDR3 is CASSLVAGYGYTF. The CDR3 DNA is TGTGCCAGCAGTTTAGTTGCGGGATATGGCTACACCTTC.

The chain recombines TRBV9 with TRBJ2-3, with D perhaps TRBD1 (6 bases). Germline lookup yields CDR1 SGDLS and CDR2 YYNGEE. V gave up 2 bases and J gave up 2 bases, with 12 bases separating them. The CDR3 contains 15 residues. The CDR3 region has the DNA TGTGCCAGCAGCGTTTACGGACAGACCACAGATACGCAGTATTTT. This codes for CASSVYGQTTDTQYF.

As for this clone: One end of the junction varies from germline; a read error may be responsible. The V and J genes are TRBV19 and TRBJ2-7, with D perhaps assigned TRBD1 or TRBD2 (5 bases each). The germline V gene has CDR1 LNHDA and CDR2 SQIVND (reference sequence). The CDR3 is 15 amino acids. CDR3 sequence reads: CASSREGLGSSEQYF. The CDR3 coding sequence is TGTGCCAGTAGTAGAGAGGGGCTAGGGTCCTCCGAGCAGTACTTC.

V is TRBV19 and J is TRBJ2-3; D possibly matches TRBD1 or TRBD2 (5 bases each). The V end lost 3 bases, the J end lost 4 bases, and 14 bases lay between the germline ends. Germline V gene data show CDR1 as LNHDA and CDR2 as SQIVND (reference sequence). The CDR3 consists of 15 residues. The CDR3: CASSIWQGGSDTQYF. The CDR3 bases are TGTGCCAGTAGTATTTGGCAGGGCGGGTCAGATACGCAGTATTTT.

This rearrangement joins TRBV19 to TRBJ1-6; D gene uncertain. Germline CDR1 is LNHDA and CDR2 is SQIVND (reference sequence). V was cut by 3 bases and J by 9 bases, with 9 bases left in between. The CDR3 totals 13 residues. CDR3 nucleotides: TGTGCCAGTAGTATTATGGGGAGTTCACCCCTCCACTTT. It encodes CASSIMGSSPLHF. The variable domain in full, completed from reference TRBV19 and TRBJ1-6, reads DGGITQSPKYLFRKEGQNVTLSCEQNLNHDAMYWYRQDPGQGLRLIYYSQIVNDFQKGDIAEGYSVSREKKESFPLTVTSAQKNPTAFYLCASSIMGSSPLHFGNGTRLTVT.

As concerns this clone: Other DNA sequences of this sample code for an identical CDR3. This chain joins TRBV6-5 and TRBJ1-1; D unresolved. This CDR3 is 16 amino acids long. With 0 bases removed from V and 4 bases from J, the gap between germline ends came to 15 bases. Germline CDR1 MNHEY, CDR2 SVGAGI. In DNA, the CDR3 is TGTGCCAGCAGTTACTCGGCGGGCGGAGGAGGCACTGAAGCTTTCTTT. Amino acid sequence: CASSYSAGGGGTEAFF.

The chain is built from TRBV5-6 and TRBJ2-5; a weak D match, TRBD2 (6 bases). Trimming cost V 2 bases and J 3 bases, with 11 bases left between them. The CDR3 is 14 residues long. Per the germline V gene, CDR1 is SGHDT and CDR2 is YYEEEE. DNA of the CDR3: TGTGCCAGCAGCTTTGGGGGAGGCGAAGAGACCCAGTACTTC. Protein product: CASSFGGGEETQYF.

Concerning this clone itself: Distinct nucleotide sequences in the sample also encode this CDR3. The CDR3 DNA follows: TGCGCCAGCAGCGGAGGCAACTATGGCTACACCTTC. Its protein product is CASSGGNYGYTF. The chain joins TRBV5-1 to TRBJ1-2; D not certain. The ends were cut back, 4 bases at V and 2 bases at J, with 6 bases in the middle. Germline V gene sequence: CDR1 SGHRS, CDR2 YFSETQ. The CDR3 sequence is 12 residues long.

The V call is TRBV6-5, the J call TRBJ1-3; D ambiguous. Trimming took off 0 bases at V and 8 bases at J, with 8 bases between the two ends. The CDR3 is 13 amino acids. CDR1 and CDR2 from the germline V gene are MNHEY and SVGAGI. The CDR3 here is CASSYSGRDTIYF. CDR3 bases: TGTGCCAGCAGTTACTCGGGTCGAGACACCATATATTTT.

The rearrangement links TRBV9 to TRBJ1-2, with D uncertain. CDR3 size: 14 residues. Trimming took off 1 base at V and 1 base at J, with 8 bases between the two ends. Germline CDR1 reads SGDLS; CDR2 reads YYNGEE. The CDR3 bases are TGTGCCAGCAGCGTACAGCTGGGTAACTATGGCTACACCTTC. It is translated as CASSVQLGNYGYTF.